Each of the 18 T cell receptor beta chains below was sequenced from the same sample in a study of T cell responses to AZD1222 COVID-19 vaccine. Sequenced by immunoSEQ multiplex PCR; TCRdb stores in-frame clones only, minus some. The repertoire includes 85,000 to 95,000 clones, around 91% of them detected once, and about 6.1% sits in the top ten. Here the sequenced sample was peripheral blood, taken 28 days after the second AZD1222 dose. All receptors derive from an adult who received the AZD1222 COVID-19 vaccine.

The chain has TRBV5-6 and TRBJ2-5, with TRBD2 matching 9 bases. Trimming at V came to 1 base and at J to 3 bases, leaving 13 bases not matched to a gene. The CDR3 has 18 residues. The germline V gene has CDR1 SGHDT and CDR2 YYEEEE. This chain's CDR3 is CASSLWGSGGRLKETQYF. The CDR3 nucleotides read TGTGCCAGCAGCTTGTGGGGTAGCGGGGGTCGTCTGAAAGAGACCCAGTACTTC.

The chain links TRBV3-1 (or the pseudogene TRBV3-2) to TRBJ1-4, with D possibly TRBD1 on 5 matching bases. This CDR3 has 16 amino acids. Trimming removed 1 base at V and 8 bases at J, with 17 bases between. In germline, CDR1 is LGHDT, CDR2 YNNKEL (reference sequence). The CDR3 region is CASSQAGGRAGEKLFF. For the CDR3, the DNA is TGTGCCAGCAGCCAAGCTGGGGGTAGGGCGGGGGAAAAACTGTTTTTT.

The chain joins TRBV5-4 to TRBJ2-7, with TRBD2 matching 11 bases. This CDR3 is built from 15 residues. V shed 4 bases, J shed 2 bases, and the junction held 5 bases outside the gene matches. Looked up from germline, CDR1 is SGHNT and CDR2 is YYREEE (reference sequence). The CDR3 DNA reads TGTGCCAGCAGCCCCCTGGGACTAGCGGCCTACGAGCAGTACTTC. Translating it yields CASSPLGLAAYEQYF. Full variable domain (missing parts from reference TRBV5-4 and TRBJ2-7): ETGVTQSPTHLIKTRGQQVTLRCSSQSGHNTVSWYQQALGQGPQFIFQYYREEENGRGNFPPRFSGLQFPNYSSELNVNALELDDSALYLCASSPLGLAAYEQYFGPGTRLTVT.

This clone has only one observation. J is TRBJ1-4 and V is TRBV28, with 12 positions matching TRBD1. Germline loops: CDR1 MDHEN, CDR2 SYDVKM. The trim removed 7 bases at V and 7 bases at J, leaving 16 bases unmatched. The CDR3 is 18 amino acids. The CDR3 DNA sequence: TGTGCCAGCATTCCCCCGCCGGGACAGGGGGCTGTGAGTGAAAAACTGTTTTTT. Translated: CASIPPPGQGAVSEKLFF.

The chain joins TRBV10-3 to TRBJ1-1; the D is unclear. The germline gives CDR1 ENHRY, CDR2 SYGVKD. Trimming removed 4 bases from V and 0 bases from J, with 3 bases in between. The CDR3 extends over 12 amino acids. The CDR3 is CAISAVNTEAFF. CDR3 DNA sequence: TGTGCCATCAGTGCAGTGAACACTGAAGCTTTCTTT.

V and J are TRBV4-3 and TRBJ1-4; no clear D gene. CDR1 and CDR2 from the germline V gene are LGHNA and YSLEER. V dropped 4 bases and J dropped 7 bases, with 10 bases sitting between them. CDR3 length equals 13 residues. The CDR3 region has the DNA TGCGCCAGCAGCCGGGCACAAGGTGAAAAACTGTTTTTT. Amino acids: CASSRAQGEKLFF.

V gene TRBV27 combines with J gene TRBJ2-2, with 13 bases that match TRBD2. This CDR3 has 15 residues. The V segment lost 5 bases and the J segment 6 bases; nucleotides outside the gene matches: 3. Germline values: CDR1 MNHEY, CDR2 SMNVEV (reference sequence). CDR3 sequence reads: CASSPGLAGAGELFF. As DNA, the CDR3 is TGTGCCAGCAGTCCCGGACTAGCGGGGGCCGGGGAGCTGTTTTTT.

The chain links TRBV6-2 or TRBV6-3 to TRBJ1-1, with D perhaps TRBD1 (5 bases). The CDR3 is made up of 16 amino acids. From germline, CDR1 is MNHEY and CDR2 SVGEGT. V was cut by 2 bases and J by 6 bases, with 19 bases left in between. CDR3 sequence: CASSYRGEGPFSEAFF. The CDR3 coding sequence is TGTGCCAGCAGTTACCGGGGGGAGGGTCCCTTCTCTGAAGCTTTCTTT.

The sample holds one count of this clone. The V gene is TRBV6-4, the J gene TRBJ2-1; 11 nucleotides match TRBD2. V shed 5 bases and J 9 bases; nucleotides not matched to a gene: 9. Germline V gene data show CDR1 as MRHNA and CDR2 as SNTAGT. The CDR3 contains 15 residues. CDR3 bases: TGTGCCAGCAGTCCCGGGACTAGCGGAGTAGGTGAGCAGTTCTTC. Its translation: CASSPGTSGVGEQFF.

The rearrangement joins TRBV18 to TRBJ2-2, with D perhaps matching TRBD1 (6 bases). Per the germline V gene, CDR1 is KGHSH and CDR2 is LQKENI. V was shortened by 0 bases and J by 4 bases, with 18 bases between the two germline ends. The CDR3 spans 18 residues. CDR3 sequence (DNA): TGTGCCAGCTCACCACCTCCTGTTGCAGGGGTCTTCACCGGGGAGCTGTTTTTT. It translates to CASSPPPVAGVFTGELFF.

To note about this clone: Other nucleotide sequences in the sample specify the same CDR3. V gene TRBV10-3 combines with J gene TRBJ1-2; D is uncertain. Trimming pared 5 bases from V and 1 base from J, leaving 5 bases between. The CDR3 is made up of 12 amino acids. The germline V gene encodes CDR1 ENHRY and CDR2 SYGVKD. The CDR3 DNA follows: TGTGCCATCAGTCAAAGTAACTATGGCTACACCTTC. Residues: CAISQSNYGYTF.

This clone was counted a single time. This chain connects TRBV14 to TRBJ1-1; D is undetermined. Germline values: CDR1 SGHDN, CDR2 FVKESK. The CDR3 is 14 amino acids. Trimming cost V 1 base and J 8 bases, with 14 bases left between them. Written as DNA, the CDR3 is TGTGCCAGCAGCCAAGTTCGGGGAATTACAGAAGCTTTCTTT. Residues: CASSQVRGITEAFF.

The chain combines TRBV18 with TRBJ1-6; D remains unclear. The CDR3 is 14 residues long. Deletions cut 2 bases from V and 5 bases from J, with 7 bases between. Germline assignment: CDR1 KGHSH and CDR2 LQKENI. CDR3 amino acids: CASSPGSDNSPLHF. CDR3 DNA sequence: TGTGCCAGCTCACCAGGCAGTGATAATTCACCCCTCCACTTT.

This chain uses TRBV15 with TRBJ1-5, with D possibly matching TRBD1 (5 bases). CDR1 LNHNV and CDR2 YYDKDF come from the germline V gene (reference sequence). This CDR3 is 16 amino acids long. V was pared by 5 bases and J by 7 bases, with 21 bases between. The DNA for the CDR3 is TGTGCCACCAGCGGAAGAGGTGGGGGGGAGTGGCAGCCCCAGCATTTT. Translation gives CATSGRGGGEWQPQHF.

This chain connects TRBV4-1 to TRBJ1-4; no reliable D call. V lost 5 bases and J lost 8, with 24 bases in between. This CDR3 contains 17 residues. Germline assignment: CDR1 MGHRA and CDR2 YSYEKL. The CDR3 bases are TGCGCCAGCAGCTTTCGAATCACCGACCTCCCGGGGGAAAAACTGTTTTTT. Its protein is CASSFRITDLPGEKLFF.

The rearrangement links TRBV3-1 (or the pseudogene TRBV3-2) to TRBJ1-6; the D is unclear. V was cut by 5 bases and J by 7 bases, with 6 bases left in between. Per germline, CDR1 LGHDT and CDR2 YNNKEL (reference sequence). This CDR3 has 12 residues. In DNA form, the CDR3 reads TGTGCCAGCAGCTTTCTGAATTCACCCCTCCACTTT. It encodes CASSFLNSPLHF.

The rearrangement uses TRBV4-1 and TRBJ1-2, with D unresolved. The CDR3 is made up of 13 amino acids. Trimming removed 4 bases at V and 3 bases at J, with 9 bases between. CDR1 is MGHRA and CDR2 is YSYEKL in the germline V gene. CDR3 nucleotides: TGCGCCAGCAGCCTCCTACGCGACTATGGCTACACCTTC. Amino acid sequence: CASSLLRDYGYTF.

This chain's CDR3 is CASSRDSFYGYTF. CDR3 nucleotides: TGTGCCAGCAGCCGGGACAGCTTTTATGGCTACACCTTC. V gene TRBV25-1 combines with J gene TRBJ1-2; 7 nucleotides agree with TRBD1. The CDR3 runs to 13 residues. CDR1 and CDR2 from the germline V gene are MGHDK and SYGVNS. The V and J ends lost 6 bases and 5 bases, in that order; junction bases with no gene match: 6.